This is a list of T cell receptor beta chains from one sample in a study of blood T cell repertoires in COVID-19. Profiled with immunoSEQ multiplex PCR; TCRdb holds only in-frame clones, not every one. The sample includes around 65,000 clones, just under 85% of them seen just once. The sample consisted of peripheral blood. These receptors all stem from a man between 70 and 80 years old with acute or convalescent COVID-19. The CDR3 runs from the conserved cysteine through the conserved F or W. D genes are given only for firm matches. The size entry is marked missing in some rows and otherwise reads once, few, many or a size class.

clone size	V gene	D gene	J gene	CDR3 DNA	CDR3 protein
NA	TRBV5-4	TRBD1	TRBJ2-1	TGTGCCAGCAGCCAGGGACAGAACTACAATGAGCAGTTCTTC	CASSQGQNYNEQFF
NA	TRBV4-2	TRBD2	TRBJ2-5	TGTGCCAGCAGCCAAGGCGGGACTAGCAACCAGGGGGAGACCCAGTACTTC	CASSQGGTSNQGETQYF
NA	TRBV25-1	TRBD1	TRBJ2-7	TGTGCCAGCAGTGCCCTGACAGGGTACGAGCAGTACTTC	CASSALTGYEQYF
NA	TRBV19	TRBD2	TRBJ2-5	TGTGCCAGTAGTATTCTAGCGGGGCAAGAGACCCAGTACTTC	CASSILAGQETQYF
NA	TRBV7-2	NA	TRBJ1-5	TGTGCCAGCAGCTTTCAGGGTCTCTCAAATCAGCCCCAGCATTTT	CASSFQGLSNQPQHF
NA	TRBV5-1	NA	TRBJ2-7	TGCGCCAGCAGCTTGGGCGGGCTGAGCTACGAGCAGTACTTC	CASSLGGLSYEQYF
NA	TRBV13	TRBD1	TRBJ1-2	TGTGCCAGCAGCCGCGGACAGGGGAAATATGGCTACACCTTC	CASSRGQGKYGYTF
NA	TRBV28	NA	TRBJ1-6	TGTGCCAGCAGTTCTTATATCTCTGGACAGTATAATTCACCCCTCCACTTT	CASSSYISGQYNSPLHF
NA	TRBV4-1	NA	TRBJ2-1	TGCGCCAGCAGCCGACGACTCAACGAAGACAATGAGCAGTTCTTC	CASSRRLNEDNEQFF
NA	TRBV3-1/TRBV3-2	TRBD1	TRBJ2-2	TGTGCCAGCAGCCCCCCTCCGGGACAGGGCGTCACCGGGGAGCTGTTTTTT	CASSPPPGQGVTGELFF
NA	TRBV7-7	TRBD2	TRBJ2-3	TGTGCTAGCAGCTTAGGGCTAGCGGGGGGACTTCGCACAGATACGCAGTATTTT	CASSLGLAGGLRTDTQYF
NA	TRBV7-8	TRBD1	TRBJ1-5	TGTGCCAGCAGCTCCGGACAGGGGTACAATCAGCCCCAGCATTTT	CASSSGQGYNQPQHF
NA	TRBV5-1	NA	TRBJ1-1	TGCGCCAGCAGCTTGGGGACTGGACTGGGCACTGAAGCTTTCTTT	CASSLGTGLGTEAFF
NA	TRBV3-1/TRBV3-2	NA	TRBJ1-6	TGTGCCAGCAGCCAAAGAGACAGTAATTCACCCCTCCACTTT	CASSQRDSNSPLHF
NA	TRBV2	TRBD1	TRBJ2-3	TGTGCCAGCAGGGCGGACAGGGAAAGCACAGATACGCAGTATTTT	CASRADRESTDTQYF
once	TRBV19	NA	TRBJ2-2	TGTGCCAGTACCCCTTATACAGGGCGCACCGGGGAGCTGTTTTTT	CASTPYTGRTGELFF
once	TRBV18	NA	TRBJ1-4	TGTGCCAGCTCACCCTCGGCAGGGATTAGAGGTGAAAAACTGTTTTTT	CASSPSAGIRGEKLFF
few	TRBV9	NA	TRBJ2-3	TGTGCCAGCAGCGTAGGGAGTAGCACAGATACGCAGTATTTT	CASSVGSSTDTQYF
NA	TRBV5-1	NA	TRBJ1-2	TGCGCCAGCAGCTTGCGGGGGAACTATGGCTACACCTTC	CASSLRGNYGYTF
NA	TRBV6-5	TRBD2	TRBJ2-7	TGTGCCAGCAGTTACCGGGAGGACTACGAGCAGTACTTC	CASSYREDYEQYF
NA	TRBV19	TRBD1	TRBJ1-2	TGTGCCAGTAGCCCGGGACAGGCCAAAGGTGGCTACACCTTC	CASSPGQAKGGYTF
NA	TRBV7-2	TRBD1	TRBJ2-3	TGTGCCAGCAGCTTTAGACAGGGGTCCTGGGCAGATACGCAGTATTTT	CASSFRQGSWADTQYF
NA	TRBV7-8	NA	TRBJ1-5	TGTGCCAGCAGCTTAGTGGGAGGGGGCAATCAGCCCCAGCATTTT	CASSLVGGGNQPQHF
NA	TRBV19	TRBD1	TRBJ2-1	TGTGCCAGTAGTAGGGACAGATACAATGAGCAGTTCTTC	CASSRDRYNEQFF
NA	TRBV11-2	TRBD2	TRBJ2-7	TGTGCCAGCAGCTTAGTAGGCAGACTAGCGGGGTCCTACGAGCAGTACTTC	CASSLVGRLAGSYEQYF